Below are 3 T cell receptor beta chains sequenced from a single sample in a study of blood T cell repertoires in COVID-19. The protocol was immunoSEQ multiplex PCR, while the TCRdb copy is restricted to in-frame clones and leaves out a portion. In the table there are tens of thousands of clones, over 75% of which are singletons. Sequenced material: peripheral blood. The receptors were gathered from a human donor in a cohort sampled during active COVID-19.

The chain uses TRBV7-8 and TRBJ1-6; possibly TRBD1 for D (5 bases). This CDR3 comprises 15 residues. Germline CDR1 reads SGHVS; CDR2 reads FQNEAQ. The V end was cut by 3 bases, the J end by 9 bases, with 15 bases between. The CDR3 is CASSLDQGLISPLHF. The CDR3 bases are TGTGCCAGCAGCTTGGATCAGGGTCTGATTTCACCCCTCCACTTT.

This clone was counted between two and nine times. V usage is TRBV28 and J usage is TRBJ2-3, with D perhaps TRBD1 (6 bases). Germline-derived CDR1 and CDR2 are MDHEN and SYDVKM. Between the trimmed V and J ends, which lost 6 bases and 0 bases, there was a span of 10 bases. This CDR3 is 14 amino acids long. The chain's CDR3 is CASSRQASTDTQYF. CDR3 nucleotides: TGTGCCAGCAGCCGACAGGCTAGCACAGATACGCAGTATTTT.

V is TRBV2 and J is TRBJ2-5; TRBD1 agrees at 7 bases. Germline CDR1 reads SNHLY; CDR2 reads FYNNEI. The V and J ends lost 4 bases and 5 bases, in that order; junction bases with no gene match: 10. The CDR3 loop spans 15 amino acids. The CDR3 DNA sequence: TGTGCCAGCAGTGTGGGACAGTCAAGGGGGGAGACCCAGTACTTC. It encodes CASSVGQSRGETQYF. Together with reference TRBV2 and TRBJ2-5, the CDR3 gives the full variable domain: EPEVTQTPSHQVTQMGQEVILRCVPISNHLYFYWYRQILGQKVEFLVSFYNNEISEKSEIFDDQFSVERPDGSNFTLKIRSTKLEDSAMYFCASSVGQSRGETQYFGPGTRLLVL.